Following are 7 T cell receptor beta chains from one sample sequenced in a study of control samples from healthy donors and cancer patients. TCRdb keeps only in-frame clones here, not all; method: immunoSEQ multiplex PCR. There are roughly 39,000 clones in the sample; roughly 92% occur only once, and 3.6% lies in the top ten. The sequenced sample consisted of blood. These receptor sequences come from a woman aged 50 to 65 in good health.

J is TRBJ2-3 and V is TRBV15; 7 bases are shared with TRBD1. The V and J ends lost 6 bases and 5 bases, in that order; junction bases with no gene match: 8. The CDR3 has 14 residues. Germline CDR1 reads LNHNV; CDR2 reads YYDKDF (reference sequence). The CDR3 nucleotides are TGTGCCACCAGACCAGGGGGTGGGCTAGATACGCAGTATTTT. Its protein product is CATRPGGGLDTQYF.

This chain connects TRBV7-2 to TRBJ2-7, with no clear D. Germline V gene lookup returns CDR1 SGHTA and CDR2 FQGNSA. Trimming shortened V by 5 bases and J by 0 bases, and 8 bases separated the two germline ends. The CDR3 is 13 amino acids. CDR3 loop: CASSQARSYEQYF. CDR3 DNA sequence: TGTGCCAGCAGCCAAGCCCGCTCCTACGAGCAGTACTTC.

This chain joins TRBV18 and TRBJ2-1; D is undetermined. Germline values: CDR1 KGHSH, CDR2 LQKENI. Trimming removed 1 base at V and 2 bases at J, with 6 bases between. The CDR3 is made up of 14 amino acids. CDR3 region: CASSPQITYNEQFF. The CDR3 nucleotides are TGTGCCAGCTCACCACAAATCACCTACAATGAGCAGTTCTTC.

The CDR3 DNA is TGCGCCAGCAGCTTGGTGGGTAATGGCTACACCTTC. This sequence encodes CASSLVGNGYTF. The rearrangement links TRBV5-1 to TRBJ1-2; D ambiguous. Germline V gene data show CDR1 as SGHRS and CDR2 as YFSETQ. The CDR3 is made up of 12 amino acids. The V end was cut by 0 bases, the J end by 6 bases, with 6 bases between.

The chain joins TRBV6-5 to TRBJ2-7, with 10 bases fitting TRBD1. V dropped 2 bases and J dropped 2; count of bases not matched to a gene: 3. Germline V gene sequence: CDR1 MNHEY, CDR2 SVGAGI. The CDR3 is 15 amino acids. The CDR3 region has the DNA TGTGCCAGCAGTTACCGGGACAGGGGTACCTACGAGCAGTACTTC. Translating it yields CASSYRDRGTYEQYF.

The chain links TRBV4-3 to TRBJ2-7; D unclear. Between the trimmed V and J ends, which lost 1 base and 0 bases, there was a span of 13 bases. CDR3 length: 16 amino acids. The germline gives CDR1 LGHNA, CDR2 YSLEER. The CDR3 region has the DNA TGCGCCAGCAGCCAAGCCGCCCTCGGGCCCTCCTACGAGCAGTACTTC. Translation: CASSQAALGPSYEQYF.

This clone has only one observation. The CDR3 reads CTSSHPGGNEQFF. The CDR3, as DNA: TGCACCAGCAGCCACCCCGGGGGCAATGAGCAGTTCTTC. The chain recombines TRBV1 with TRBJ2-1; TRBD2 is the table's D call and was not checked against the DNA. TRBV1 constitutes a pseudogene. The CDR3 has 13 amino acids.